This paragraph reports one TCR beta chain. Germline CDR1 and CDR2: SQVTM and ANQGSEA. V was cut by 7 bases and J by 5 bases, with 14 bases left in between. This CDR3 is 12 amino acids long. Time point described: blood 2 weeks post-SBRT. Treatment noted: 15 Gy SBRT to primary tumor, nephrectomy 4 weeks later. This sample was taken from a study of radiation and T cells in renal cell carcinoma. Method: immunoSEQ multiplex PCR; TCRdb's copy keeps in-frame clones and lacks some. The repertoire includes 120,000 or so clones, 70% to 90% of them detected once, and 5.8% sits in the top ten. The material was blood, obtained from a patient whose treatment included radiotherapy and nephrectomy. The chain links TRBV29-1 to TRBJ2-5, with D perhaps TRBD2 (6 bases). The TCR was taken from a woman aged 70-85 years with renal cell carcinoma. This CDR3 is CSGTAGGETQYF. For the CDR3, the DNA is TGCAGCGGTACAGCGGGTGGGGAGACCCAGTACTTC.